This entry lists 21 T cell receptor beta chains sequenced from one sample in a study of T cell repertoires and HLA-DP antigens. No antigens are known for them. Repertoires were generated with immunoSEQ multiplex PCR, while TCRdb's copy carries only in-frame clones and drops some. The data show almost 90,000 clones, roughly 86% seen once. The sequencing sample was made of CD4+ T cells from PBMCs. Receptors were obtained from a man between 45 and 60 years old in good health and CMV-seronegative.

The rearrangement joins TRBV7-9 to TRBJ1-6; no clear D gene. Germline values: CDR1 SEHNR, CDR2 FQNEAQ (reference sequence). Trimming removed 0 bases at V and 0 bases at J, with 9 bases between. This CDR3 has 17 amino acids. The CDR3 loop is CASSLAQASSYNSPLHF. The DNA for the CDR3 is TGTGCCAGCAGCTTAGCGCAGGCAAGCTCCTATAATTCACCCCTCCACTTT.

This chain links TRBV11-1 with TRBJ2-1, with D possibly matching TRBD2 (6 bases). CDR1 is SGHAT, CDR2 FQDESV, per germline (reference sequence). The length of the CDR3 is 15 residues. Trimming pared 5 bases from V and 10 bases from J, leaving 21 bases between. CDR3 coding DNA: TGTGCCAGCAGCGCGCCGGGACTTCTTCCGGGGGAGCAGTTCTTC. It yields the protein CASSAPGLLPGEQFF.

The genes are TRBV13 and TRBJ2-1; D ambiguous. This CDR3 has 14 amino acids. Germline lookup yields CDR1 PRHDT and CDR2 FYEKMQ (reference sequence). With 0 bases removed from V and 6 bases from J, the gap between germline ends came to 9 bases. Here the CDR3 reads CASSLGGRINEQFF. CDR3 bases: TGTGCCAGCAGCTTAGGGGGTCGGATCAATGAGCAGTTCTTC.

The chain recombines TRBV7-2 with TRBJ2-5, with D uncertain. Trimming pared 2 bases from V and 5 bases from J, leaving 9 bases between. This CDR3 region has 13 residues. Germline V gives CDR1 SGHTA, CDR2 FQGNSA. CDR3 protein: CASSLLEVETQYF. The CDR3 coding sequence is TGTGCCAGCAGCTTATTAGAGGTCGAGACCCAGTACTTC.

The rearrangement uses TRBV4-1 and TRBJ1-2, with D possibly TRBD1 on 5 matching bases. The CDR3 consists of 14 residues. Per the germline V gene, CDR1 is MGHRA and CDR2 is YSYEKL. V dropped 0 bases and J dropped 3 bases, with 8 bases sitting between them. This CDR3 is CASSQDGTDYGYTF. The CDR3 DNA sequence: TGCGCCAGCAGCCAAGATGGGACGGACTATGGCTACACCTTC.

The V call is TRBV23-1, the J call TRBJ2-7; 10 positions agree with TRBD2. TRBV23-1 is treated as an ORF (open reading frame) with a function not yet certain. Germline trimming cut 5 bases from V and 3 bases from J; bases unmatched to any gene: 10. The length of the CDR3 is 16 residues. CDR3 sequence (DNA): TGCGCCAGCAGTGAATTAGCGGGGGGACCCCGCTACGAGCAGTACTTC. It encodes CASSELAGGPRYEQYF.

To note about this clone: Germline is not matched at one junction end, which may reflect a read error. The genes are TRBV7-7 and TRBJ2-1; 8 nucleotides line up with TRBD2. Germline V gives CDR1 SSHAT, CDR2 FNYEAQ (reference sequence). The CDR3 runs 13 residues. CDR3 DNA: TGTGCTAGCAGCTCGGGACTAGACAATGAGCAGTTCTTC. Amino acids: CASSSGLDNEQFF.

The chain joins TRBV5-1 to TRBJ2-7; D tentatively fits TRBD1 or TRBD2 (9 bases each). V was pared by 0 bases and J by 2 bases, with 18 bases between. This CDR3 is built from 17 residues. Germline CDR1 SGHRS, CDR2 YFSETQ. The CDR3 DNA sequence: TGCGCCAGCAGCTTGGAAAGCGGGAGGACAGGGGCCTACGAGCAGTACTTC. Translating gives CASSLESGRTGAYEQYF.

The chain carries TRBV29-1 and TRBJ2-5; 9 bases are shared with TRBD1. Per germline, CDR1 SQVTM and CDR2 ANQGSEA. J lost 5 bases, V lost 3 bases, and 13 bases had no gene match. The CDR3 has 16 residues. The CDR3 DNA reads TGCAGCGTTGACCGCCCCGGAACAGGGGGCGGTGAGACCCAGTACTTC. This gives the protein CSVDRPGTGGGETQYF. Full variable domain (remainder filled in from reference TRBV29-1 and TRBJ2-5): SAVISQKPSRDICQRGTSLTIQCQVDSQVTMMFWYRQQPGQSLTLIATANQGSEATYESGFVIDKFPISRPNLTFSTLTVSNMSPEDSSIYLCSVDRPGTGGGETQYFGPGTRLLVL.

The chain links TRBV2 to TRBJ2-1; D may be TRBD1 (6 bases). The CDR3 loop spans 15 amino acids. Trimming removed 5 bases from V and 4 bases from J, with 15 bases in between. Germline lookup yields CDR1 SNHLY and CDR2 FYNNEI. The CDR3 coding sequence is TGTGCCAGCAGTTACAGGGATTCGATATACAATGAGCAGTTCTTC. Translating it yields CASSYRDSIYNEQFF.

The chain combines TRBV7-6 with TRBJ1-2; 8 bases are shared with TRBD1. Germline-derived CDR1 and CDR2 are SGHVS and FNYEAQ. CDR3 length: 13 amino acids. The V and J ends lost 5 bases and 5 bases, in that order; junction bases with no gene match: 4. In DNA, the CDR3 is TGTGCCAGCAGCCCCCGGACAGGGTATGGCTACACCTTC. Residues: CASSPRTGYGYTF.

This chain uses TRBV29-1 with TRBJ2-7, with TRBD1 matching 12 bases. Per germline, CDR1 SQVTM and CDR2 ANQGSEA. There are 15 residues in the CDR3. Unmatched junction bases numbered 9, after V lost 6 bases and J lost 3 bases. The CDR3 DNA follows: TGCAGCGTGAAAACCGGGACAGGGGGCCTCTACGAGCAGTACTTC. This translates into CSVKTGTGGLYEQYF.

The genes are TRBV15 and TRBJ1-4; D ambiguous. The CDR3 contains 15 residues. CDR1 is LNHNV and CDR2 is YYDKDF in the germline V gene (reference sequence). Trimming pared 0 bases from V and 8 bases from J, leaving 13 bases between. The CDR3 DNA reads as TGTGCCACCAGCAGAGATCGTGCAGGTTACGAAAAACTGTTTTTT. Its protein product is CATSRDRAGYEKLFF.

The CDR3 nucleotides read TGTGCCAGCAAAGAAGACAGGGGGAGCTCTGGAAACACCATATATTTT. Encoded protein: CASKEDRGSSGNTIYF. The V call is TRBV6-6, the J call TRBJ1-3; 9 bases line up with TRBD1. The junction had 7 bases not matched to a gene; V was cut back by 7 bases and J by 0 bases. From germline, CDR1 is MNHNY and CDR2 SVGAGI (reference sequence). This CDR3 region has 16 residues.

V and J are TRBV19 and TRBJ1-5; weak D call: TRBD1 (5 bases). The CDR3 covers 13 residues. The V and J ends lost 6 bases and 5 bases respectively, with 11 bases between them. Per germline, CDR1 LNHDA and CDR2 SQIVND (reference sequence). The CDR3 nucleotides read TGTGCCAGTAGCATCCAGGGCTATCAGCCCCAGCATTTT. Amino acids: CASSIQGYQPQHF.

The J gene is TRBJ2-7, the V gene TRBV5-1, with a tentative D call TRBD1 (6 bases). The V gene's germline CDR1 is SGHRS and CDR2 YFSETQ. The CDR3 is 16 residues long. Trimming took off 0 bases at V and 1 base at J, with 14 bases between the two ends. CDR3 sequence reads: CASSLEGRGVSYEQYF. The CDR3, as DNA: TGCGCCAGCAGCTTGGAAGGCAGGGGAGTTTCCTACGAGCAGTACTTC.

This sequence joins TRBV2 and TRBJ1-6; D remains ambiguous. V was clipped by 2 bases and J by 8 bases, with 16 bases between them. The V gene's germline CDR1 is SNHLY and CDR2 FYNNEI. The CDR3 totals 16 residues. The DNA of the CDR3 is TGTGCCAGCAGTGAAACGATGTTGAAGTTCCATTCACCCCTCCACTTT. Its protein is CASSETMLKFHSPLHF.

This chain connects TRBV10-2 to TRBJ2-4, with D unclear. CDR3 length: 15 amino acids. V was trimmed by 3 bases and J by 4 bases, leaving 13 bases between them. CDR1 and CDR2 (germline): WSHSY, SAAADI. The CDR3 spells CASSDPSSGKNIQYF. In DNA form, the CDR3 reads TGCGCCAGCAGTGATCCGAGTAGTGGGAAAAACATTCAGTACTTC.

V and J are TRBV11-2 and TRBJ1-6, with a possible D match to TRBD1 (5 bases). V dropped 0 bases and J dropped 4 bases, with 13 bases sitting between them. The CDR3 is 17 residues long. From germline, CDR1 is SGHAT and CDR2 FQNNGV. The CDR3 loop is CASSLDFRDLYNSPLHF. CDR3 bases: TGTGCCAGCAGCTTAGATTTCAGGGATTTGTATAATTCACCCCTCCACTTT. The full variable domain, in which reference TRBV11-2 and TRBJ1-6 provide the parts outside the CDR3, is EAGVAQSPRYKIIEKRQSVAFWCNPISGHATLYWYQQILGQGPKLLIQFQNNGVVDDSQLPKDRFSAERLKGVDSTLKIQPAKLEDSAVYLCASSLDFRDLYNSPLHFGNGTRLTVT.

This chain connects TRBV28 to TRBJ2-3; 8 positions agree with TRBD1. This CDR3 is built from 15 residues. Germline CDR1 and CDR2: MDHEN and SYDVKM. The junction had 4 bases not matched to a gene; V was cut back by 4 bases and J by 1 base. The chain's CDR3 is CASSSAGQGTDTQYF. CDR3 coding DNA: TGTGCCAGCAGTTCCGCGGGACAGGGCACAGATACGCAGTATTTT.

The chain recombines TRBV27 with TRBJ2-7, with TRBD2 matching over 8 bases. Germline V gene data show CDR1 as MNHEY and CDR2 as SMNVEV (reference sequence). This CDR3 has 13 residues. The V segment lost 6 bases and the J segment 5 bases; nucleotides outside the gene matches: 6. The CDR3 region has the DNA TGTGCCAGCAGCTATTCCGGGGGGGACGAGCAGTACTTC. It specifies CASSYSGGDEQYF.